Here is one T cell receptor beta chain with its context. Method: immunoSEQ multiplex PCR; TCRdb's copy keeps in-frame clones and lacks some. This table has tens of thousands of clones, around 90% appearing once. This specimen comes from a study of T cells after somatic rescue of genetic block. The ends were cut back, 4 bases at V and 5 bases at J, with 12 bases in the middle. The CDR3 has 14 amino acids. Germline CDR1 SGHAT, CDR2 FQNNGV. The specimen sequenced was peripheral blood mononuclear cells (PBMCs). The chain combines TRBV11-2 with TRBJ2-1, with D unclear. The sequence was collected from a man in his forties or fifties. This CDR3 reads CASSSPFWDNEQFF. As DNA, the CDR3 is TGTGCCAGCAGCTCCCCTTTTTGGGACAATGAGCAGTTCTTC.